This entry lists 30 T cell receptor beta chains sequenced from one sample in a study of regulatory T cells in long-lasting Graves disease. TCR beta libraries were built with iRepertoire HTBI primers and Arm-PCR of CDR3 regions. TCRdb re-derived calls from the multiplex PCR reads in MiXCR, one entry per CDR3 protein. The table has about 290,000 distinct CDR3 sequences, under 25% seen once; the top ten hold more than 55%. Time point here: persistent/refractory GD, antithyroid drugs over 5 years with positive TRAb. Making the TCR library involved RNA that had been extracted from PBMCs. Sample: peripheral blood mononuclear cells (PBMCs), taken when the disease was refractory, from a patient treated with antithyroid drugs. These receptor sequences come from a female donor with Graves disease.

This chain's CDR3 is CASSTVLNTEAFF. The CDR3 DNA follows: TGTGCCAGTAGTACGGTCTTGAACACTGAAGCTTTCTTT. The rearrangement joins TRBV19 to TRBJ1-1; D not resolved. The CDR3 is 13 amino acids. V was clipped by 4 bases and J by 0 bases, with 6 bases between them. CDR1 is LNHDA and CDR2 is SQIVND in the germline V gene (reference sequence).

This clonotype showed up just a few times. This rearrangement joins TRBV6-1 to TRBJ2-7, with 7 bases identical to TRBD2. V gave up 6 bases and J gave up 3 bases; unmatched junction bases: 5. The CDR3 is 13 residues long. CDR1 and CDR2 from the germline V gene are MNHNS and SASEGT. Here the CDR3 reads CASSPSGDYEQYF. In nucleotides, the CDR3 is TGTGCCAGCAGCCCTAGCGGAGACTACGAGCAGTACTTC.

Ten or more counts support this clonotype. V is TRBV6-1 and J is TRBJ1-5; 7 positions match TRBD1. Trimming removed 5 bases from V and 4 bases from J; junction bases left unmatched: 5. This CDR3 spans 14 amino acids. CDR1 and CDR2 (germline): MNHNS, SASEGT. Written as DNA, the CDR3 is TGTGCCAGCAGTATGGAGGGGGCAAATCAGCCCCAGCATTTT. Its translation: CASSMEGANQPQHF.

The J gene is TRBJ2-1, the V gene TRBV10-3; tentatively, D is TRBD1 or TRBD2 (5 bases each). Between the trimmed V and J ends, which lost 4 bases and 12 bases, there was a span of 25 bases. The CDR3 has 16 residues. The germline V gene has CDR1 ENHRY and CDR2 SYGVKD. This CDR3 reads CAISGTGPKARLVQFF. The CDR3 coding sequence is TGTGCCATCAGTGGTACGGGACCGAAGGCTCGTCTTGTGCAGTTCTTC.

This clonotype was seen only a few times. V and J are TRBV28 and TRBJ2-7; TRBD1 or TRBD2 may be the D gene (5 bases each). The V end lost 6 bases, the J end lost 3 bases, and 15 bases lay between the germline ends. The CDR3 runs to 14 residues. Germline V lookup: CDR1 MDHEN, CDR2 SYDVKM. The CDR3 here is CASSNLGTFYEQYF. The CDR3 DNA follows: TGTGCCAGCAGCAACCTCGGGACCTTCTACGAGCAGTACTTC. The full variable domain, rest sourced from reference TRBV28 and TRBJ2-7, is DVKVTQSSRYLVKRTGEKVFLECVQDMDHENMFWYRQDPGLGLRLIYFSYDVKMKEKGDIPEGYSVSREKKERFSLILESASTNQTSMYLCASSNLGTFYEQYFGPGTRLTVT.

This clonotype was observed at least ten times. The V and J genes are TRBV6-5 and TRBJ1-2; weak D call: TRBD1 (5 bases). CDR3 length: 15 residues. The germline V and J ends were trimmed by 0 bases and 4 bases, with 12 bases remaining between them. Germline CDR1 and CDR2: MNHEY and SVGAGI. CDR3 amino acids: CASSYSGREPYGYTF. DNA of the CDR3: TGTGCCAGCAGTTACTCCGGCAGGGAACCCTATGGCTACACCTTC.

This clonotype was detected many times. V usage is TRBV12-3 or TRBV12-4 and J usage is TRBJ2-5, with D perhaps matching TRBD2 (5 bases). V lost 3 bases and J 3 bases, leaving 11 bases between the germline ends. The CDR3 sequence is 14 residues long. In nucleotides, the CDR3 is TGTGCCAGCAGTTTGTTACCACTAGAAGAGACCCAGTACTTC. Its translation: CASSLLPLEETQYF.

This clonotype showed up just a few times. The chain joins TRBV20-1 to TRBJ2-6; D remains unclear. The CDR3 covers 15 residues. The germline V gene encodes CDR1 DFQATT and CDR2 SNEGSKA (reference sequence). V gave up 0 bases and J gave up 2 bases, with 8 bases separating them. The CDR3 region is CSARDLGTGANVLTF. DNA for the CDR3: TGCAGTGCTAGAGACCTGGGAACTGGGGCCAACGTCCTGACTTTC.

This clonotype was picked up many times. The rearrangement links TRBV6-1 to TRBJ1-5, with TRBD1 identical over 7 bases. CDR3 length: 14 residues. V trimming: 6 bases; J trimming: 4 bases; junction bases outside the gene matches: 6. The germline V gene has CDR1 MNHNS and CDR2 SASEGT. CDR3: CASSSGTENQPQHF. The CDR3 DNA sequence: TGTGCCAGCAGCTCCGGGACAGAGAATCAGCCCCAGCATTTT.

This clonotype was seen at least ten times. The chain recombines TRBV7-8 with TRBJ1-1; D remains unclear. V was pared by 6 bases and J by 7 bases, with 15 bases between. Germline V gene sequence: CDR1 SGHVS, CDR2 FQNEAQ. CDR3 length equals 13 residues. The CDR3 reads CASSLSSGSEAFF. CDR3 coding DNA: TGTGCCAGCAGTCTTAGTTCCGGGAGTGAAGCTTTCTTT.

This clonotype was recorded at least ten times. CDR3 amino acids: CASTGAGGARETQYF. For the CDR3, the DNA is TGTGCCAGCACGGGAGCTGGCGGGGCGCGAGAGACCCAGTACTTC. V usage is TRBV28 and J usage is TRBJ2-5; a possible D gene is TRBD2 (6 bases). Germline values: CDR1 MDHEN, CDR2 SYDVKM. The CDR3 totals 15 residues. The V end lost 7 bases, the J end lost 4 bases, and 19 bases lay between the germline ends.

The sample holds a few counts of this clonotype. The chain couples TRBV27 to TRBJ1-6; 7 nucleotides match TRBD1. The CDR3 runs 13 residues. V lost 6 bases to trimming and J lost 10 bases; unmatched junction nucleotides: 6. The germline CDR1 and CDR2 sequences are MNHEY and SMNVEV (reference sequence). The CDR3 region is CASSPGGYSPLHF. The CDR3 coding sequence is TGTGCCAGCAGCCCAGGGGGTTACTCACCCCTCCACTTT.

The J gene is TRBJ1-5, the V gene TRBV20-1; maybe TRBD1 (6 bases). Germline CDR1 DFQATT, CDR2 SNEGSKA (reference sequence). Trimming removed 3 bases at V and 1 base at J, with 13 bases between. CDR3 length equals 15 residues. The CDR3 protein is CSASTGSTSNQPQHF. The CDR3 DNA reads as TGCAGTGCTAGTACAGGGTCGACAAGCAATCAGCCCCAGCATTTT.

As concerns this clonotype: A read error may explain this, as a much larger clone is one base away. The V gene is TRBV9, the J gene TRBJ2-5, with 9 positions matching TRBD1. V shed 0 bases and J 4 bases; nucleotides not matched to a gene: 7. This CDR3 comprises 16 residues. The germline V gene has CDR1 SGDLS and CDR2 YYNGEE. In DNA form, the CDR3 reads TGTGCCAGCAGCGTAGACGCTAGACAGGGGGGAGAGACCCAGTACTTC. This gives the protein CASSVDARQGGETQYF.

This chain joins TRBV18 and TRBJ2-1; TRBD2 is a possible D gene (6 bases). Per germline, CDR1 KGHSH and CDR2 LQKENI. This CDR3 is built from 11 residues. Deletions cut 8 bases from V and 8 bases from J, with 10 bases between. CDR3 nucleotide sequence: TGTGCCAGCCAGACTAGAGATGAGCAGTTCTTC. Amino acids: CASQTRDEQFF.

This clonotype was detected ten times or more. The rearrangement links TRBV11-2 to TRBJ2-4, with D hard to call. The CDR3 sequence is 13 residues long. The germline V gene has CDR1 SGHAT and CDR2 FQNNGV. V lost 0 bases, J lost 8 bases, and 8 bases lay in between. DNA of the CDR3: TGTGCCAGCAGCTTAGAGTCGGTGTACATTCAGTACTTC. It codes for CASSLESVYIQYF.

This clonotype was picked up many times. The chain uses TRBV6-1 and TRBJ2-7; 10 nucleotides agree with TRBD1. CDR3 length: 16 residues. Germline values: CDR1 MNHNS, CDR2 SASEGT. The V and J ends lost 2 bases and 2 bases, in that order; junction bases with no gene match: 6. CDR3 protein: CASSEPSGTGAYEQYF. The DNA of the CDR3 is TGTGCCAGCAGTGAACCCTCCGGGACAGGGGCCTACGAGCAGTACTTC.

At least ten counts were recorded for this clonotype. The chain combines TRBV6-1 with TRBJ1-2; maybe TRBD1 (5 bases). Between the trimmed V and J ends, which lost 8 bases and 4 bases, there was a span of 17 bases. The germline CDR1 and CDR2 sequences are MNHNS and SASEGT. The CDR3 length is 14 residues. CDR3 region: CASAQGVVGYGYTF. CDR3 nucleotides: TGTGCCAGCGCGCAGGGAGTAGTGGGCTATGGCTACACCTTC.

This clonotype was counted a few times. This chain links TRBV6-1 with TRBJ2-5; 9 bases map to TRBD2. J gave up 1 base and V 3 bases, and 3 bases lay outside the gene matches. This CDR3 has 15 residues. Germline assignment: CDR1 MNHNS and CDR2 SASEGT. The CDR3 loop is CASSDLAGPQETQYF. In DNA, the CDR3 is TGTGCCAGCAGTGACCTAGCGGGACCCCAAGAGACCCAGTACTTC.

This clonotype was seen at least ten times. The CDR3 DNA follows: TGTGCCAGCAGTTTAACCGGGACTAGCTCCTACGAGCAGTACTTC. It specifies CASSLTGTSSYEQYF. This chain uses TRBV28 with TRBJ2-7; TRBD2 matches at 8 bases. Trimming removed 2 bases from V and 0 bases from J; junction bases left unmatched: 3. Germline V CDR1 and CDR2: MDHEN, SYDVKM. The CDR3 consists of 15 residues.

This clonotype appeared many times. The chain has TRBV20-1 and TRBJ1-1, with a possible D match to TRBD1 (6 bases). Germline CDR1 and CDR2: DFQATT and SNEGSKA (reference sequence). The CDR3 totals 14 residues. Trimming removed 2 bases from V and 1 base from J, with 11 bases in between. The CDR3 spells CSARPDRRNTEAFF. The CDR3 DNA sequence: TGCAGTGCTAGACCTGACAGGCGGAACACTGAAGCTTTCTTT.

This clonotype was counted only a few times. V gene TRBV5-1 combines with J gene TRBJ2-5; tentative D call: TRBD2 (6 bases). The CDR3 consists of 15 residues. Germline CDR1 SGHRS, CDR2 YFSETQ. Between the trimmed V and J ends, which lost 2 bases and 3 bases, there was a span of 14 bases. Here the CDR3 DNA reads TGCGCCAGCAGCTTTAGTGTACGGGAGAAAGAGACCCAGTACTTC. Its translation is CASSFSVREKETQYF.

This clonotype has ten or more counts. The rearrangement uses TRBV6-5 and TRBJ1-6; the D gene is possibly TRBD1 (5 bases). Germline loops: CDR1 MNHEY, CDR2 SVGAGI. This CDR3 contains 11 residues. V gave up 2 bases and J gave up 13 bases, with 6 bases separating them. CDR3 loop: CASSYGGPLHF. The CDR3 DNA sequence: TGTGCCAGCAGTTACGGGGGTCCCCTCCACTTT.

DNA of the CDR3: TGTGCCAGCAGCTCCGACTATAATGGTGGCTACACCTTC. The encoded protein is CASSSDYNGGYTF. V is TRBV7-9 and J is TRBJ1-2; D uncertain. The V end lost 4 bases, the J end lost 7 bases, and 13 bases lay between the germline ends. The CDR3 sequence is 13 residues long. Germline-derived CDR1 and CDR2 are SEHNR and FQNEAQ (reference sequence).

The V call is TRBV6-5, the J call TRBJ2-1, with 7 bases fitting TRBD2. CDR1 is MNHEY and CDR2 is SVGAGI in the germline V gene. Trimming cost V 0 bases and J 3 bases; bases outside gene matches: 11. This CDR3 spans 18 amino acids. The CDR3 spells CASSYSPPRGGNYNEQFF. Written as DNA, the CDR3 is TGTGCCAGCAGTTACTCGCCCCCCCGGGGAGGGAACTACAATGAGCAGTTCTTC.

This clonotype has more than one count but fewer than ten. The V gene is TRBV29-1, the J gene TRBJ1-5; D gene ambiguous. V was cut by 7 bases and J by 7 bases, with 14 bases left in between. Per the germline V gene, CDR1 is SQVTM and CDR2 is ANQGSEA. CDR3 size: 12 residues. The CDR3 loop reads CSAGFTGQPQHF. In DNA form, the CDR3 reads TGCAGCGCCGGATTCACCGGGCAGCCCCAGCATTTT.

The rearrangement uses TRBV24-1 and TRBJ2-2; TRBD1 or TRBD2 may be the D gene (5 bases each). Trimming cost V 4 bases and J 3 bases, with 14 bases left between them. The CDR3 has 16 residues. Germline V gene lookup returns CDR1 KGHDR and CDR2 SFDVKD. The CDR3 loop is CATSETWDGYTGELFF. CDR3 DNA: TGTGCCACCAGTGAAACCTGGGACGGCTACACCGGGGAGCTGTTTTTT.

This clonotype has ten or more counts. The V and J genes are TRBV28 and TRBJ1-1; D gene unclear. Germline V gene data show CDR1 as MDHEN and CDR2 as SYDVKM. V lost 2 bases and J 2 bases, leaving 12 bases between the germline ends. There are 15 residues in the CDR3. The CDR3 is CASSLPPQENTEAFF. CDR3 coding DNA: TGTGCCAGCAGTTTACCCCCCCAGGAAAACACTGAAGCTTTCTTT.

On this clonotype itself: This CDR3 fails to terminate in the conserved phenylalanine or tryptophan, so it likely reflects a read error. The V and J genes are TRBV6-1 and TRBJ1-1; weak D call: TRBD1 (5 bases). The CDR3 runs 14 residues. The germline V gene encodes CDR1 MNHNS and CDR2 SASEGT. Trimming removed 6 bases at V and 4 bases at J, with 15 bases between. The CDR3 region has the DNA TGTGCCAGCAGATTGGACATTCGGGGCACTGAAGCTTTCCTT. It is translated as CASRLDIRGTEAFL.

This clonotype was detected ten times or more. The chain has TRBV6-5 and TRBJ2-4; TRBD1 might be the D (5 bases). This CDR3 comprises 13 residues. Trimming shortened V by 4 bases and J by 6 bases, and 10 bases separated the two germline ends. Germline assignment: CDR1 MNHEY and CDR2 SVGAGI. In nucleotides, the CDR3 is TGTGCCAGCAGTTCCCAGGGTGCAAACATTCAGTACTTC. Its protein product is CASSSQGANIQYF.